The T cell receptor beta chain described here comes from a study of blood T cell repertoires in COVID-19. Profiled with immunoSEQ multiplex PCR; TCRdb holds only in-frame clones, not every one. The profile shows about 44,000 clones, about nine tenths of them singletons. The CDR3 has 16 amino acids. Germline-derived CDR1 and CDR2 are SGHTA and FQGTGA. The V end was cut by 1 base, the J end by 1 base, with 8 bases between. This sequence was found in a man between 65 and 85 years old with active COVID-19. Sample: peripheral blood. This chain uses TRBV7-3 with TRBJ2-6, with D perhaps TRBD1 (6 bases). CDR3 region: CASSLSTGSGANVLTF. CDR3 nucleotides: TGTGCCAGCAGCTTAAGTACAGGGTCTGGGGCCAACGTCCTGACTTTC.